Sequencing of this T cell receptor (beta chain) was carried out in a study of T cell responses to AZD1222 COVID-19 vaccine. Study findings and constraints: Spike regions recognized by vaccine-associated CD4 TCRs spanned the protein, led by 160-218 and 743-854. The study sampled repertoires only after the peak T cell response. Spike-specific TCR breadth and depth grew following two AZD1222 doses. Donors were largely white British and mainly female; clonal diversity was possibly underestimated.

Sequenced by immunoSEQ multiplex PCR; TCRdb stores in-frame clones only, minus some. Found here are roughly 120,000 clones, 92% of them singletons; the top ten hold around 7.8%. V lost 4 bases and J lost 1; bases outside the gene matches: 6. The CDR3 contains 15 residues. In germline, CDR1 is SGHRS, CDR2 YFSETQ. This clone has a single count. What it recognizes is unknown. The receptor comes from an adult in good health. The material sequenced was peripheral blood, taken on day 0 of AZD1222 vaccination. V usage is TRBV5-1 and J usage is TRBJ1-1; 8 bases fit TRBD1. The CDR3 reads CASSTGGQGNTEAFF. The CDR3 DNA sequence: TGCGCCAGCAGCACCGGAGGACAGGGGAACACTGAAGCTTTCTTT.